Listed below are T cell receptor beta chains from one sample, sequenced in a study of human thymus T cells. Profiling relied on immunoSEQ multiplex PCR, and the TCRdb table lists in-frame clones only, not all of them. The table lists 65,000 to 90,000 clones, 85% to 95% of them singletons. Sample: thymus tissue. These receptors came from a girl under three years old with a congenital heart defect but otherwise immunologically healthy. The CDR3 runs from the conserved cysteine through the conserved F or W. The D gene is left open where the match is weak. Not every row has a clone size; where given, it reads once, few, many or a size class.

j_call,d_call,clone_size,v_call,cdr3_nt,cdr3_aa
TRBJ2-2,TRBD1,-,TRBV28,TGTGCCAGCAGCCGGGACAGGGGTTTTTCCGGGGAGCTGTTTTTT,CASSRDRGFSGELFF
TRBJ2-7,-,-,TRBV6-5,TGTGCCAGCAGGAACAGCCCCCACGAGCAGTACTTC,CASRNSPHEQYF
TRBJ2-5,TRBD2,-,TRBV5-4,TGTGCCAGCAGCACCTTATTAGCGGGAGCGGGCCAAGAGACCCAGTACTTC,CASSTLLAGAGQETQYF
TRBJ2-7,-,-,TRBV7-9,TGTGCCAGCAGTAGGAAGTGGGGGCGCGAGCAGTACTTC,CASSRKWGREQYF
TRBJ2-3,-,-,TRBV5-5,TGTGCCAGCAGTCGTCTATACGCCAGCACAGATACGCAGTATTTT,CASSRLYASTDTQYF
TRBJ2-1,TRBD1,-,TRBV4-3,TGCGCCAGCAGCCTGGGACAGGACCTTTGGGGTGAGCAGTTCTTC,CASSLGQDLWGEQFF
TRBJ2-1,TRBD1,once,TRBV7-2,TGTGCCAGCAGCTTCGAGGGGGCCAGCCCAAATGAGCAGTTCTTC,CASSFEGASPNEQFF
TRBJ2-1,TRBD2,-,TRBV4-3,TGCGCCAGCAGCCAAGTCGAGCGGGAGGGCAGAGAGCAGTTCTTC,CASSQVEREGREQFF
TRBJ1-2,-,-,TRBV7-2,TGTGCCAGCAGCCCAACGGGGGAGGGAGAGGATGGCTACACCTTC,CASSPTGEGEDGYTF
TRBJ2-7,-,-,TRBV7-9,TGTGCCAGCAGGGGGGGACAGCACGAGCAGTACTTC,CASRGGQHEQYF
TRBJ2-3,-,-,TRBV2,TGTGCCACCCCGGGGGCAACGGTTACTAGCACAGATACGCAGTATTTT,CATPGATVTSTDTQYF
TRBJ2-3,TRBD2,-,TRBV6-7,TGTGCCAGCACACCTGACCTAATCGGGACTAGCGGGAACGGCACAGATACGCAGTATTTT,CASTPDLIGTSGNGTDTQYF
TRBJ2-7,-,-,TRBV2,TGTGCCAGCACCGAGGACAGAGCCCTCTACGAGCAGTACTTC,CASTEDRALYEQYF
TRBJ1-6,-,-,TRBV9,TGTGCCAGCAGCGTAGGTATCTCCTATAATTCACCCCTCCACTTT,CASSVGISYNSPLHF
TRBJ1-1,-,-,TRBV5-6,TGTGCCAGCAGCTTGTACGAAGCTCTGGGAGGGACTGAAGCTTTCTTT,CASSLYEALGGTEAFF
TRBJ2-7,-,-,TRBV23-1,TGCGCCAGCAGCCAAATGGGGGGTTCCGAGCAGTACTTC,CASSQMGGSEQYF
TRBJ1-2,-,-,TRBV2,TGTTTTTCTTTTCAGGGGAGAAAGGGGGGCTACACCTTC,CFSFQGRKGGYTF
TRBJ2-7,-,-,TRBV4-1,TGCGCCAGCAGCCGGGCCCCGGGCGCCTACGAGCAGTACTTC,CASSRAPGAYEQYF
TRBJ1-2,-,-,TRBV27,TGTGCCAGCAGTTTATCGAGCCAGGGGTTGGGGTATGGCTACACCTTC,CASSLSSQGLGYGYTF
TRBJ2-5,TRBD2,few,TRBV2,TGTGCCAGCAGTCCCCAACTAGCGGGAGTTGAGACCCAGTACTTC,CASSPQLAGVETQYF
TRBJ2-4,TRBD2,-,TRBV12-5,TGTGCTAGTGGTTTGGTACGGGCGGGAGGAGGCCAAAACATTCAGTACTTC,CASGLVRAGGGQNIQYF
TRBJ1-5,TRBD1,-,TRBV18,TGTGCCAGCTCCCCCGGACAGGGACTAATTAGGGCATCCCTCCGTAATCAGCCCCAGCATTTT,CASSPGQGLIRASLRNQPQHF
TRBJ2-7,TRBD1,once,TRBV5-1,TGCGCCAGCAGCTTTAGCCCCAGGACAGGTTTCTCCTACGAGCAGTACTTC,CASSFSPRTGFSYEQYF
TRBJ1-2,TRBD1,-,TRBV28,TGTGCCAGCAGTTCACCCTCTGGGACAGGGGGCCCCTATGGCTACACCTTC,CASSSPSGTGGPYGYTF
TRBJ2-5,-,-,TRBV27,TGTGCCAGCAGTTTGATGGCGGGACCCGGAAACCAAGAGACCCAGTACTTC,CASSLMAGPGNQETQYF
TRBJ2-1,-,-,TRBV14,TGTGCCAGCAGCCGTAAGGGTGGGGGCACTGAGCAGTTCTTC,CASSRKGGGTEQFF
TRBJ2-1,-,-,TRBV5-1,TGCGCCAGCAGCTGCCGGGGACAAAAGGAAGGGGATGAGCAGTTCTTC,CASSCRGQKEGDEQFF
TRBJ2-2,-,-,TRBV4-1,TGCGCCAGCAGCCCTCGGCCGCCTAATCGAGGGGACACCGGGGAGCTGTTTTTT,CASSPRPPNRGDTGELFF
TRBJ2-5,TRBD2,once,TRBV27,TGTGCCAGCAGCTCGGCAACGGGCGGGGGAGAGACCCAGTACTTC,CASSSATGGGETQYF
TRBJ2-7,-,-,TRBV5-1,TGCGCCAGCAGCTGGGGCGGGATCTACGAGCAGTACTTC,CASSWGGIYEQYF
TRBJ2-3,-,-,TRBV19,TGTGCCAGTAGTATTAATAGGCGGAGCACAGATACGCAGTATTTT,CASSINRRSTDTQYF
TRBJ2-7,TRBD2,-,TRBV28,TGTGCCAGCAATACGGTACTAGAGCGGGAAGCCTACGAGCAGTACTTC,CASNTVLEREAYEQYF
TRBJ2-3,TRBD2,-,TRBV13,TGTGCCAGCAGCTTAGGCCCGGAGGTTATAGCGGGAGTCGGCGGAGATACGCAGTATTTT,CASSLGPEVIAGVGGDTQYF
TRBJ1-1,-,-,TRBV27,TGTGCCAGCAGGCCTCGGCAAACGAACACTGAAGCTTTCTTT,CASRPRQTNTEAFF
TRBJ1-2,-,-,TRBV19,TGTGCCAGTAGCTGGACAAGGGCCCCTAATGGCTACACCTTC,CASSWTRAPNGYTF
TRBJ1-2,-,-,TRBV5-1,TGCGCCAGCAGCTTGAATGGTGACGAACCAAACTATGGCTACACCTTC,CASSLNGDEPNYGYTF
TRBJ2-3,-,-,TRBV27,TGTGCCAGCGGATTACGGGGAGGCACAGATACGCAGTATTTT,CASGLRGGTDTQYF
TRBJ2-7,TRBD1,-,TRBV19,TGTGCCAGTAGCCCGGGACAGACTTACTACGAGCAGTACTTC,CASSPGQTYYEQYF
TRBJ2-5,-,-,TRBV28,TGTGCCAGCAGTGGCCGGGACACCCCTCGGGCGGGGGAGACCCAGTACTTC,CASSGRDTPRAGETQYF
TRBJ2-2,-,-,TRBV5-6,TGTGCCAGCAGCGTAGGCCAGTACACACACCCTCCCGGGGAGCTGTTTTTT,CASSVGQYTHPPGELFF